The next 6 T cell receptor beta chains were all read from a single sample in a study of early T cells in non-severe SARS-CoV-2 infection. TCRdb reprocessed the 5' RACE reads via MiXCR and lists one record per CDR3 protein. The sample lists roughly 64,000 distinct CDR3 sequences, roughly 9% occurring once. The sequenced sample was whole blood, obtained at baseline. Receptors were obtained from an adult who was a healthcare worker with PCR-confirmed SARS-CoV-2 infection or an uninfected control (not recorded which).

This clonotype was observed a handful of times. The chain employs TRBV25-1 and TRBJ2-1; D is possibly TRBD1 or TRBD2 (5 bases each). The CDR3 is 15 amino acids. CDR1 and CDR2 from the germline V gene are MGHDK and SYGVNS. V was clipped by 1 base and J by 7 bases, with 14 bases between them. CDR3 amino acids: CASSEFGSWGNEQFF. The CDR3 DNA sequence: TGTGCCAGCAGTGAATTTGGTTCATGGGGGAATGAGCAGTTCTTC.

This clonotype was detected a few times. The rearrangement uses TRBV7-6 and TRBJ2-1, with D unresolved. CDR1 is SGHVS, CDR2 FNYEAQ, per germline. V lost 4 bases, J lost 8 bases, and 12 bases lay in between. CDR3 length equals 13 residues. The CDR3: CASSSQVGHEQFF. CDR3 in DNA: TGTGCCAGCAGCTCCCAGGTTGGCCATGAGCAGTTCTTC. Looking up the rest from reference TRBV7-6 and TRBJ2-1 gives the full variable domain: GAGVSQSPRYKVTKRGQDVALRCDPISGHVSLYWYRQALGQGPEFLTYFNYEAQQDKSGLPNDRFSAERPEGSISTLTIQRTEQRDSAMYRCASSSQVGHEQFFGPGTRLTVL.

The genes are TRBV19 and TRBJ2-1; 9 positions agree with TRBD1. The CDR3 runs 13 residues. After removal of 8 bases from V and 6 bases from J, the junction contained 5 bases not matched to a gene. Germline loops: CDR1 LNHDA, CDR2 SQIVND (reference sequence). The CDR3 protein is CASAQTGGNEQFF. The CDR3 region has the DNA TGTGCCAGTGCACAGACAGGGGGCAATGAGCAGTTCTTC.

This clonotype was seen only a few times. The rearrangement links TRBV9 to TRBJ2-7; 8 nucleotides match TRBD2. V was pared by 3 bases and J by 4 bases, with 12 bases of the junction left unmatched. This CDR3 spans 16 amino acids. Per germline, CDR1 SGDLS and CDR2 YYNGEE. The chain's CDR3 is CASSEGRTGGPYEQYF. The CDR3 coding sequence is TGTGCCAGCAGCGAGGGTCGGACGGGAGGGCCGTACGAGCAGTACTTC.

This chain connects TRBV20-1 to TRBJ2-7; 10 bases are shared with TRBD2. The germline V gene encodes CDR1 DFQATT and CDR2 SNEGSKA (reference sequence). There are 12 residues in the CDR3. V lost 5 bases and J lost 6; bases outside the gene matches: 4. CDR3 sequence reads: CSAVKREGEQYF. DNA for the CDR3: TGCAGTGCTGTAAAGCGGGAGGGCGAGCAGTACTTC.

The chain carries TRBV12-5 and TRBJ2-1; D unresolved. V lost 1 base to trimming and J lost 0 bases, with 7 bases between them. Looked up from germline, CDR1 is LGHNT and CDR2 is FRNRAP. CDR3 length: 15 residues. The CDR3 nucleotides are TGTGCTAGTGGTTTGGGCGTACCCTCCTACAATGAGCAGTTCTTC. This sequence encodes CASGLGVPSYNEQFF.